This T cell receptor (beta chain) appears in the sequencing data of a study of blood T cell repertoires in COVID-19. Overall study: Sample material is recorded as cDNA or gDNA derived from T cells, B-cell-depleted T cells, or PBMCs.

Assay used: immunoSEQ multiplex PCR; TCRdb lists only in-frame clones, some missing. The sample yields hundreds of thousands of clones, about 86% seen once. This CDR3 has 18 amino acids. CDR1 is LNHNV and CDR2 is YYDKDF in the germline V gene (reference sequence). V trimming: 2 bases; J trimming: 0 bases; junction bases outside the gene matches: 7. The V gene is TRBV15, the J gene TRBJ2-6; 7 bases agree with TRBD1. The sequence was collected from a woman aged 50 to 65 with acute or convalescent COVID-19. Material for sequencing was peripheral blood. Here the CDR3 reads CATSRYRGFSSGANVLTF. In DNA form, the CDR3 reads TGTGCCACCAGCAGATACAGGGGTTTTAGCTCTGGGGCCAACGTCCTGACTTTC.